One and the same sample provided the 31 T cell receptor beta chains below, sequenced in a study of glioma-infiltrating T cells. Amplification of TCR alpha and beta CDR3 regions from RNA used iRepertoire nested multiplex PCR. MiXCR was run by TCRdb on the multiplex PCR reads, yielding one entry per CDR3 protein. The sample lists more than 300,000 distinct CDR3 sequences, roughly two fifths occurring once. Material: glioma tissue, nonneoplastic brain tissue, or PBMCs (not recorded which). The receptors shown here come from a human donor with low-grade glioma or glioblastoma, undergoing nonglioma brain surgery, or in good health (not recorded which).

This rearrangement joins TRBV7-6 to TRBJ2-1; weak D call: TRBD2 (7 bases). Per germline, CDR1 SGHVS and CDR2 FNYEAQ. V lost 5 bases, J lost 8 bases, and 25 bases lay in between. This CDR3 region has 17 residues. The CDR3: CASSKEGGNRGSYEQFF. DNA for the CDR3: TGTGCCAGCAGCAAAGAGGGGGGGAATCGGGGCTCCTATGAGCAGTTCTTC.

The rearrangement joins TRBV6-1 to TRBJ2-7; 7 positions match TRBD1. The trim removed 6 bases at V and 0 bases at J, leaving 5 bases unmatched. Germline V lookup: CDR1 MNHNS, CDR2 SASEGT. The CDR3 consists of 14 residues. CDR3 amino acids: CASRGTVSSYEQYF. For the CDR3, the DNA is TGTGCCAGCAGGGGGACAGTTAGCTCCTACGAGCAGTACTTC.

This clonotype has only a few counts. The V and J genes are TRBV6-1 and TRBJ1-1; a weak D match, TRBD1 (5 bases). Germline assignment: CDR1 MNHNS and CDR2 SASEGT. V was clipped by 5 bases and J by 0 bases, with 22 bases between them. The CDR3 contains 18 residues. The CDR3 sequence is CASSNIQVPVLMNTEAFF. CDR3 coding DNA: TGTGCCAGCAGTAACATACAGGTACCCGTACTCATGAACACTGAAGCTTTCTTT.

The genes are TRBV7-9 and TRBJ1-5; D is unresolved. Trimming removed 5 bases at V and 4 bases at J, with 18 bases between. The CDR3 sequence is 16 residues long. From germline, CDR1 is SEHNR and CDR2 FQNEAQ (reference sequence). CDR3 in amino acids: CASSPYPGEGNQPQHF. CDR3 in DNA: TGTGCCAGCAGCCCCTATCCCGGGGAGGGTAATCAGCCCCAGCATTTT.

The CDR3 reads CSASGGGLAGYEQYF. Written as DNA, the CDR3 is TGCAGTGCTAGCGGGGGGGGGCTAGCGGGTTACGAGCAGTACTTC. The chain links TRBV20-1 to TRBJ2-7; 8 bases fit TRBD2. V dropped 3 bases and J dropped 4; count of bases not matched to a gene: 11. Germline lookup yields CDR1 DFQATT and CDR2 SNEGSKA (reference sequence). CDR3 size: 15 residues.

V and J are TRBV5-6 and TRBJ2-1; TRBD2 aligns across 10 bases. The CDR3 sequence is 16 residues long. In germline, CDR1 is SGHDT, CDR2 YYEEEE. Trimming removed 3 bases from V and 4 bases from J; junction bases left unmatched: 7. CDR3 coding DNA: TGTGCCAGCAGCTCCAAACTAGCGGGATTTTACAATGAGCAGTTCTTC. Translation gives CASSSKLAGFYNEQFF. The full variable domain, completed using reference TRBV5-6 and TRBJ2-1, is DAGVTQSPTHLIKTRGQQVTLRCSPKSGHDTVSWYQQALGQGPQFIFQYYEEEERQRGNFPDRFSGHQFPNYSSELNVNALLLGDSALYLCASSSKLAGFYNEQFFGPGTRLTVL.

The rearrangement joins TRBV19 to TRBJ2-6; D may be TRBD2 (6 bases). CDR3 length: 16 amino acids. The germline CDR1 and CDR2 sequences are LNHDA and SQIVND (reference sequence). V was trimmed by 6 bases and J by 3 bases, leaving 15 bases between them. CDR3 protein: CASRGRRDFGANVLTF. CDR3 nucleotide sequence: TGTGCCAGTAGGGGAAGGAGGGATTTTGGGGCCAACGTCCTGACTTTC.

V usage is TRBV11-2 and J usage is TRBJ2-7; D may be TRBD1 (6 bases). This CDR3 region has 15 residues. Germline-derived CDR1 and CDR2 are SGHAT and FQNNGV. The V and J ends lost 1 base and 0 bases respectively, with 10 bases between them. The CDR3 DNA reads TGTGCCAGCAGCTTAGTCCCAGGGGCCTCCTACGAGCAGTACTTC. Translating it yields CASSLVPGASYEQYF. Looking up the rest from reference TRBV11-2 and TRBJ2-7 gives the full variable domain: EAGVAQSPRYKIIEKRQSVAFWCNPISGHATLYWYQQILGQGPKLLIQFQNNGVVDDSQLPKDRFSAERLKGVDSTLKIQPAKLEDSAVYLCASSLVPGASYEQYFGPGTRLTVT.

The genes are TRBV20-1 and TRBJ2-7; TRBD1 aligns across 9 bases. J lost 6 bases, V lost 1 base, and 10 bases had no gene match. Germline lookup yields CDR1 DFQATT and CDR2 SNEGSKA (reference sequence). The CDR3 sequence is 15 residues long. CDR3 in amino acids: CSARALDRGVGEQYF. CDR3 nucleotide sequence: TGCAGTGCTAGAGCGCTGGACAGGGGCGTCGGCGAGCAGTACTTC.

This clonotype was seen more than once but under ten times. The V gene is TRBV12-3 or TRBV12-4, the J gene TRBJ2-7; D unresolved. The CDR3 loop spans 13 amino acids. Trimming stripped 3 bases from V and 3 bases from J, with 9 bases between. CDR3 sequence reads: CASSLAVFYEQYF. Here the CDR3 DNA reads TGTGCCAGCAGTTTGGCTGTTTTCTACGAGCAGTACTTC.

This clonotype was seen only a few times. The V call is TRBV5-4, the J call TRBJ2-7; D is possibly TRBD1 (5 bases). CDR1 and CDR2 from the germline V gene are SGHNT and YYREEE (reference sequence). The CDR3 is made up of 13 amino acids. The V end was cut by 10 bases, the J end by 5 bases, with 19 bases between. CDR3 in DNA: TGTGCCTATGGTACAGGCCCCCCGGACGAGCAGTACTTC. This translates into CAYGTGPPDEQYF.

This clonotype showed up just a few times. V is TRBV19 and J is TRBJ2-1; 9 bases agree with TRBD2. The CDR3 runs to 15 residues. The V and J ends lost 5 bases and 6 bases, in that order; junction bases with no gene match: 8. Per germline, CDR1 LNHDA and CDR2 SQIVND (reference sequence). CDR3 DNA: TGTGCCAGTAGTGTGGTAGCGGGAGCCCCCAATGAGCAGTTCTTC. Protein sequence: CASSVVAGAPNEQFF.

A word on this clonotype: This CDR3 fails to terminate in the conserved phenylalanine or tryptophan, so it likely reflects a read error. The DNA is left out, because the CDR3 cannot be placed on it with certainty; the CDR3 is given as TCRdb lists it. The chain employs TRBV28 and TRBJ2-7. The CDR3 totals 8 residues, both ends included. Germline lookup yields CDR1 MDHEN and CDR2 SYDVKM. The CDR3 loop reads CASSFEWR.

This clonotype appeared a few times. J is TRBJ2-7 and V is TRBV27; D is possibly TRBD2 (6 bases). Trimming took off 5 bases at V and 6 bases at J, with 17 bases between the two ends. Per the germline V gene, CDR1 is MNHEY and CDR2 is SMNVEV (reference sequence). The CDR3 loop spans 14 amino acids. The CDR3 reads CASSPGLPAAEQYF. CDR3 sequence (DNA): TGTGCCAGCAGTCCGGGACTTCCCGCCGCCGAGCAGTACTTC.

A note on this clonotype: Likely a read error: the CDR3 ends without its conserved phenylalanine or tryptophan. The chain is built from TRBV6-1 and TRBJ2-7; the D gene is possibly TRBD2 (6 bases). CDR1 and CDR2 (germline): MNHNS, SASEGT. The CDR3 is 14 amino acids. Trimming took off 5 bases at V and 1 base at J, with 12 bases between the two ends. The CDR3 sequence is CASSPGLASYEQYL. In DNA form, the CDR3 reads TGTGCCAGCAGTCCGGGACTTGCGTCCTACGAGCAGTACTTA.

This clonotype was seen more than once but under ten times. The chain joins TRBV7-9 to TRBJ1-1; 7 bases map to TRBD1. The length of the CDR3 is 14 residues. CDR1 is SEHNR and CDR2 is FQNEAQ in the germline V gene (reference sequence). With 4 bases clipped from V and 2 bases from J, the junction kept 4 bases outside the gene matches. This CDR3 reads CASSSTGTNTEAFF. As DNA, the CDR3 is TGTGCCAGCAGCTCGACAGGGACCAACACTGAAGCTTTCTTT.

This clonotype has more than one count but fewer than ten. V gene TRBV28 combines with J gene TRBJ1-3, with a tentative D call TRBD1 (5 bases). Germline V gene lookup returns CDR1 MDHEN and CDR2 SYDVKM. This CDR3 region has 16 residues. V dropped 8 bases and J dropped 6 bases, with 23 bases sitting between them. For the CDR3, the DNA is TGTGCCAGCCGTAGCACCGGAGACAGTTCCCTAAACACCATATATTTT. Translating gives CASRSTGDSSLNTIYF.

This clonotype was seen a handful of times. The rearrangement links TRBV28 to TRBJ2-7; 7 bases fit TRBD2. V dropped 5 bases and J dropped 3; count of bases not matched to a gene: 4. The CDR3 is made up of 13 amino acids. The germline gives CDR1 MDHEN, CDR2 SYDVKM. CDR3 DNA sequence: TGTGCCAGCAGTGATAGCGGGCTCTACGAGCAGTACTTC. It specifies CASSDSGLYEQYF.

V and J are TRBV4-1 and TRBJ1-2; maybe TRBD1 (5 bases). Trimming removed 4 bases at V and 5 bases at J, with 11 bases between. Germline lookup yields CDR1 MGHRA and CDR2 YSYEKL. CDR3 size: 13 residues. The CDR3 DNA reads TGCGCCAGCAGCCCAGGGTCCCATTATGGCTACACCTTC. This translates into CASSPGSHYGYTF.

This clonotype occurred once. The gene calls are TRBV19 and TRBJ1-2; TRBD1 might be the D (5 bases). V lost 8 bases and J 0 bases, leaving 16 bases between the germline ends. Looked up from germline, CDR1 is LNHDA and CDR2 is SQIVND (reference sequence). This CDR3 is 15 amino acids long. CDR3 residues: CASGGPDTSNYGYTF. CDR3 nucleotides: TGTGCCAGTGGTGGACCGGACACCTCTAACTATGGCTACACCTTC.

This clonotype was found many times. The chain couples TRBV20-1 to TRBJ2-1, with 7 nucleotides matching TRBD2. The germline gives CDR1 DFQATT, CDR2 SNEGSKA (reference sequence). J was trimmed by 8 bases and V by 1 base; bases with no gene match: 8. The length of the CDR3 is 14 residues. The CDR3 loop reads CSARVRGSMDEQFF. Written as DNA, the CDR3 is TGCAGTGCTAGAGTTCGCGGGAGTATGGATGAGCAGTTCTTC.

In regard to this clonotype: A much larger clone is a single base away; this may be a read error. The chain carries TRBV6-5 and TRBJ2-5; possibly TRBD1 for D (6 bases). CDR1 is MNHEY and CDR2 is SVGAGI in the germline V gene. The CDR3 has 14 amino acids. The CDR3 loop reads CAGSTRGSQVTQYF. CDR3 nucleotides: TGTGCCGGCAGTACCAGGGGCAGCCAAGTGACCCAGTACTTC.

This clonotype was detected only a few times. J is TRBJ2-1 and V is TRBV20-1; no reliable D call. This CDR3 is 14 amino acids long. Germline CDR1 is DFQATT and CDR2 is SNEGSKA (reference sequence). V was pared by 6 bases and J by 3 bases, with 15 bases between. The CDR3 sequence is CSAARDGFYNEQFF. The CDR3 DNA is TGCAGTGCAGCCCGAGACGGGTTCTACAATGAGCAGTTCTTC.

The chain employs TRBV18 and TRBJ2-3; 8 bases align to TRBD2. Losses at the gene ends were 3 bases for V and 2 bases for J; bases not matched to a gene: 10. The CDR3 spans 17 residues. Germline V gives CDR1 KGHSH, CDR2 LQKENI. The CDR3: CASSPLSGGSSTDTQYF. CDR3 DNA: TGTGCCAGCTCACCCCTTTCGGGGGGGAGTTCCACAGATACGCAGTATTTT. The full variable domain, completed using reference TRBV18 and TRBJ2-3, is NAGVMQNPRHLVRRRGQEARLRCSPMKGHSHVYWYRQLPEEGLKFMVYLQKENIIDESGMPKERFSAEFPKEGPSILRIQQVVRGDSAAYFCASSPLSGGSSTDTQYFGPGTRLTVL.

CDR3 DNA: TGCGCCAGCAGCTCGAGAACAGGGGGTCGGAACACTGAAGCTTTCTTT. Its protein is CASSSRTGGRNTEAFF. The rearrangement links TRBV5-1 to TRBJ1-1, with 8 bases matching TRBD1. The germline CDR1 and CDR2 sequences are SGHRS and YFSETQ. V lost 3 bases, J lost 1 base, and 8 bases stayed unmatched. The CDR3 contains 16 residues.

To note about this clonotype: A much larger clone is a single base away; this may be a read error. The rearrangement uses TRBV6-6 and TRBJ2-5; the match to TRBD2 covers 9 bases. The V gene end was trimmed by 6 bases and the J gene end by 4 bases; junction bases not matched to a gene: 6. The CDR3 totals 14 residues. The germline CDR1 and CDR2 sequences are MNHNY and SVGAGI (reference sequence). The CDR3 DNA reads TGTGCCAGCAGCTGGACTAGCGTGAGAGAGACCCAGTACTTC. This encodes CASSWTSVRETQYF.

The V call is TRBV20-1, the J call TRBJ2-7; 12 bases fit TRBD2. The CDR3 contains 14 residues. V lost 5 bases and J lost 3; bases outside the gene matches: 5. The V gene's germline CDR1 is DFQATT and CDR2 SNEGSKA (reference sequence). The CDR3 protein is CSASLAGGRYEQYF. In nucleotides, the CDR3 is TGCAGTGCTTCCCTAGCGGGAGGGCGCTACGAGCAGTACTTC.

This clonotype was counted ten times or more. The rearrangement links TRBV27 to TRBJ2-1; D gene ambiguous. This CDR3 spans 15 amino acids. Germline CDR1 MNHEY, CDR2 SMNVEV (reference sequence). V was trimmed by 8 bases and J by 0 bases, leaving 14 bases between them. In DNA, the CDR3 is TGTGCCAGCGGGAAAAAGTCGAGCTCCTACAATGAGCAGTTCTTC. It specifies CASGKKSSSYNEQFF.

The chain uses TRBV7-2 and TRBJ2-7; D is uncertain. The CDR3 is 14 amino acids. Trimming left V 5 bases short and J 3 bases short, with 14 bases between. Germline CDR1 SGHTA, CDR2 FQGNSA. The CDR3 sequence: CASSVVPGDYEQYF. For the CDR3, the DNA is TGTGCCAGCAGCGTAGTCCCCGGAGACTACGAGCAGTACTTC.

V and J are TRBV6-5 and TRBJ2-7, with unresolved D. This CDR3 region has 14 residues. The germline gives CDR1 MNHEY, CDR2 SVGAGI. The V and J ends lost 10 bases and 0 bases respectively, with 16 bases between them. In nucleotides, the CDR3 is TGTGCCACCCGGCCTTGGGGAAGCTCCTACGAGCAGTACTTC. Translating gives CATRPWGSSYEQYF.

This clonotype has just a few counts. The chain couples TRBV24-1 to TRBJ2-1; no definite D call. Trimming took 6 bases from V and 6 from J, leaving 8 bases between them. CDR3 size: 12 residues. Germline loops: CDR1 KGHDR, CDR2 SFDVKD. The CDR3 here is CATSSGSNEQFF. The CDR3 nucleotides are TGTGCCACCAGTTCAGGTAGCAATGAGCAGTTCTTC.